This paragraph covers one TCR beta chain sequence. These data come from a study of beta chain features in type 1 diabetes. All of the isolated RNA was reverse transcribed, so expressed TCRB transcripts were sequenced. Some clones are missing from TCRdb's copy, which holds only in-frame ones; the method was immunoSEQ multiplex PCR. The sample lists under 150,000 clones, around 7% occurring once. This clonotype originated in a woman aged 30 to 39 in good health. Sequencing was performed on central memory CD4+ T cells from blood.

CDR3 residues: CASSHSGGLAGPTYNEQFF. The CDR3 nucleotides read TGCGCCAGCAGTCATTCGGGGGGACTAGCGGGCCCAACATACAATGAGCAGTTCTTC. The rearrangement links TRBV23-1 to TRBJ2-1; 12 positions agree with TRBD2. TRBV23-1 belongs to the ORF category, with a function that is uncertain. The length of the CDR3 is 19 residues. Trimming at V came to 3 bases and at J to 4 bases, leaving 13 bases not matched to a gene.